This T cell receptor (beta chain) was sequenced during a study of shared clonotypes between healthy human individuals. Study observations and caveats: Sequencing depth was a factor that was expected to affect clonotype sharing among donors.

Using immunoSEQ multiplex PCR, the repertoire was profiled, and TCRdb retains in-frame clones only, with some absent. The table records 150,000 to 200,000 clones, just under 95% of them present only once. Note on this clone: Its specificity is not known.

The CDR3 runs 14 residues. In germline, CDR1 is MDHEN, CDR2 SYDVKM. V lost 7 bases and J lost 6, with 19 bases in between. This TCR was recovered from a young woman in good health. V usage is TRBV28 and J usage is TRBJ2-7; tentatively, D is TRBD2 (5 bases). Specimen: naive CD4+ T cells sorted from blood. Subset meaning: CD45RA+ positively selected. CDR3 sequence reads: CASTRADRWGEQYF. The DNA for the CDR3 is TGTGCCAGCACCCGAGCGGACCGTTGGGGCGAGCAGTACTTC.